A selection of T cell receptor beta chains follows, all from one sample in a study of chronic HIV infection and antiretroviral therapy. A single record per CDR3 protein comes from TCRdb applying MiXCR to the 5' RACE reads. This sample has approximately 47,000 distinct CDR3 sequences, with approximately 19% found just once. Sequenced: peripheral blood. The receptors derive from an adult who had HIV and had not received antiretroviral therapy, or was an uninfected healthy control (not recorded which). Both conserved end residues are part of each CDR3. Fields, in order: J gene, V gene, D gene, clone size, CDR3 protein, CDR3 DNA. A D gene is named only where the DNA matches it firmly. Only part of the rows carry a size: once, few, many, or a class if the clone is expanded.

TRBJ1-2 | TRBV27 | TRBD1 | few | CASSFGTPGGTGGGYTF | TGTGCCAGCAGTTTCGGGACCCCAGGAGGGACAGGTGGGGGCTACACCTTC
TRBJ1-1 | TRBV4-1 | TRBD1 | many | CASSQADRGHTEAFF | TGCGCCAGCAGCCAGGCAGACAGGGGGCACACTGAAGCTTTCTTT
TRBJ2-4 | TRBV28 | NA | few | CASELGTKNIQYF | TGTGCCAGCGAGCTGGGAACCAAAAACATTCAGTACTTC
TRBJ1-5 | TRBV18 | NA | NA | CASSPDRPSNQPQHF | TGTGCCAGCTCGCCTGACAGGCCGAGCAATCAGCCCCAGCATTTT
TRBJ1-5 | TRBV28 | NA | NA | CASSFRFSRWINQPQHF | TGTGCCAGCAGTTTTAGGTTCAGTAGGTGGATCAATCAGCCCCAGCATTTT
TRBJ1-3 | TRBV9 | NA | few | CASSPMTETGNTIYF | TGTGCCAGCAGCCCAATGACAGAGACTGGAAACACCATATATTTT
TRBJ2-7 | TRBV18 | NA | NA | CASSPLEVWEQYF | TGTGCCAGCTCACCGCTTGAGGTTTGGGAGCAGTACTTC
TRBJ2-3 | TRBV29-1 | TRBD2 | NA | CSLAGRANGDTQYF | TGCAGCCTTGCTGGGAGGGCCAACGGAGATACGCAGTATTTT
TRBJ2-7 | TRBV28 | TRBD2 | few | CASSLQSGRADEQYF | TGTGCCAGCAGTTTACAGAGCGGGAGGGCCGACGAGCAGTACTTC
TRBJ2-3 | TRBV7-9 | NA | NA | CASSPSQITQYF | TGTGCCAGCAGCCCTTCACAGATTACGCAGTATTTT
TRBJ2-7 | TRBV29-1 | TRBD2 | many | CSAWEGNEQYF | TGCAGCGCCTGGGAGGGTAACGAGCAGTACTTC
TRBJ1-6 | TRBV5-1 | TRBD1 | many | CASRRQGDGSPLHF | TGCGCCAGCAGGCGACAGGGGGATGGATCACCCCTCCACTTT
TRBJ2-2 | TRBV29-1 | NA | NA | CSVVLTGELFF | TGCAGCGTTGTCCTCACCGGGGAGCTGTTTTTT
TRBJ2-3 | TRBV10-3 | NA | NA | CATNDFTDTQYF | TGTGCCACTAACGACTTCACAGATACGCAGTATTTT
TRBJ2-7 | TRBV9 | NA | NA | CASSVGDGAYEQYF | TGTGCCAGCAGCGTAGGGGACGGCGCCTACGAGCAGTACTTC
TRBJ2-1 | TRBV20-1 | TRBD2 | NA | CSARDPRLASDEQFF | TGCAGTGCTAGAGATCCCCGACTAGCTAGCGATGAGCAGTTCTTC
TRBJ1-4 | TRBV5-4 | NA | NA | CASSLKEAGESEKLFF | TGTGCCAGCAGCTTGAAAGAGGCAGGGGAATCTGAAAAACTGTTTTTT
TRBJ2-2 | TRBV28 | NA | few | CASSFGSSNTGELFF | TGTGCCAGCAGTTTTGGGTCCAGTAACACCGGGGAGCTGTTTTTT
TRBJ2-3 | TRBV9 | TRBD1 | NA | CASSVDGTGRTDTQYF | TGTGCCAGCAGCGTAGACGGGACAGGCCGCACAGATACGCAGTATTTT
TRBJ1-1 | TRBV21-1 | NA | NA | CASSKAGEMNTEAFF | TGTGCCAGCAGCAAAGCGGGAGAGATGAACACTGAAGCTTTCTTT
TRBJ2-5 | TRBV3-1 | NA | NA | CASSSKRRGTQYF | TGTGCCAGCAGCTCGAAGCGGCGGGGGACCCAGTACTTC
TRBJ2-1 | TRBV29-1 | NA | few | CSTSSGSNEQFF | TGCAGCACTTCTAGTGGGAGCAATGAGCAGTTCTTC
TRBJ2-2 | TRBV29-1 | TRBD1 | NA | CSVGGQGMNTGELFF | TGCAGCGTCGGGGGACAGGGCATGAACACCGGGGAGCTGTTTTTT
TRBJ1-3 | TRBV9 | TRBD1 | NA | CASSVGTGEGNTIYF | TGTGCCAGCAGCGTGGGGACAGGGGAAGGAAACACCATATATTTT
TRBJ1-5 | TRBV30 | NA | NA | CAWSVPGLDNQPQHF | TGTGCCTGGAGTGTACCTGGACTAGACAATCAGCCCCAGCATTTT
TRBJ2-2 | TRBV5-1 | TRBD2 | few | CASSITSGRNTGELFF | TGCGCCAGCAGCATAACTAGCGGGAGAAACACCGGGGAGCTGTTTTTT
TRBJ2-6 | TRBV28 | NA | NA | CASRSDAGVAGANVLTF | TGTGCCAGCCGGTCGGACGCAGGGGTAGCTGGGGCCAACGTCCTGACTTTC
TRBJ2-7 | TRBV29-1 | TRBD1 | NA | CSVLTGDSYEQYF | TGCAGCGTACTGACAGGGGACTCCTACGAGCAGTACTTC
TRBJ2-7 | TRBV10-3 | NA | few | CAISETQYEQYF | TGTGCCATCAGTGAAACCCAATACGAGCAGTACTTC
TRBJ1-5 | TRBV28 | NA | NA | CASSLPRNQPQHF | TGTGCCAGCAGTTTACCCCGAAATCAGCCCCAGCATTTT
TRBJ2-1 | TRBV5-1 | TRBD2 | few | CASSLAGGWNEQFF | TGCGCCAGCAGCTTGGCGGGGGGTTGGAATGAGCAGTTCTTC
TRBJ1-4 | TRBV28 | TRBD1 | few | CASAGQGSANEKLFF | TGTGCCAGTGCGGGACAGGGCTCTGCTAATGAAAAACTGTTTTTT
TRBJ1-1 | TRBV28 | NA | few | CASTPAAGEMGDTEAFF | TGTGCCAGCACCCCTGCGGCGGGGGAAATGGGGGACACTGAAGCTTTCTTT
TRBJ1-3 | TRBV2 | TRBD1 | NA | CASSLGQHSGNTIYF | TGTGCCAGCAGTCTGGGACAGCACTCTGGAAACACCATATATTTT
TRBJ1-3 | TRBV2 | NA | NA | CASSGGRGTGNTIYF | TGTGCCAGCAGTGGCGGAAGGGGGACCGGAAACACCATATATTTT
TRBJ1-1 | TRBV6-1 | NA | NA | CASSVRASDTEAFF | TGTGCCAGCAGCGTCCGGGCCTCTGACACTGAAGCTTTCTTT
TRBJ2-2 | TRBV29-1 | TRBD2 | NA | CSVPWPGTKNTGELFF | TGCAGCGTTCCATGGCCGGGGACTAAGAACACCGGGGAGCTGTTTTTT
TRBJ2-1 | TRBV28 | TRBD2 | NA | CASSPGTSGYNEQFF | TGTGCCAGCAGCCCCGGGACTAGCGGTTACAATGAGCAGTTCTTC
TRBJ2-2 | TRBV4-1 | TRBD2 | few | CASSQGLAGVNTGELFF | TGCGCCAGCAGCCAAGGACTAGCGGGAGTCAACACCGGGGAGCTGTTTTTT
TRBJ2-1 | TRBV4-1 | TRBD2 | few | CASSPTMSGSSYNEQFF | TGCGCCAGCAGTCCTACTATGAGCGGGAGCTCCTACAATGAGCAGTTCTTC
TRBJ2-7 | TRBV20-1 | TRBD2 | NA | CSATLHAGVAYEQYF | TGCAGTGCCACCCTGCATGCGGGAGTGGCGTACGAGCAGTACTTC
TRBJ1-5 | TRBV5-1 | NA | few | CASSLGSGVNQPQHF | TGCGCCAGCAGCTTGGGGTCAGGGGTGAATCAGCCCCAGCATTTT
TRBJ2-3 | TRBV28 | NA | NA | CASSLSRTGSTDTQYF | TGTGCCAGCAGTTTAAGTAGGACGGGAAGCACAGATACGCAGTATTTT
TRBJ2-1 | TRBV27 | TRBD2 | few | CASRPGLANNEQFF | TGTGCCAGTAGACCGGGACTAGCTAACAATGAGCAGTTCTTC
TRBJ2-3 | TRBV9 | NA | few | CASSVFRDADTQYF | TGTGCCAGCAGCGTATTTCGGGATGCAGATACGCAGTATTTT
TRBJ1-1 | TRBV28 | NA | few | CASSFEYTEAFF | TGTGCCAGCAGTTTTGAGTACACTGAAGCTTTCTTT
TRBJ1-2 | TRBV29-1 | TRBD1 | few | CSVGRTGNYGDTF | TGCAGCGTTGGAAGGACAGGGAACTATGGCGACACCTTC
TRBJ2-3 | TRBV12-3/TRBV12-4 | NA | NA | CASAGVYTDTQYF | TGTGCCAGTGCGGGTGTTTACACAGATACGCAGTATTTT
TRBJ2-4 | TRBV3-1 | NA | few | CASSQNPGSKNIQYF | TGTGCCAGCAGCCAAAACCCGGGATCCAAAAACATTCAGTACTTC
TRBJ1-1 | TRBV5-1 | TRBD1 | many | CASKGQGRPEAFF | TGCGCCAGCAAGGGACAGGGGCGCCCTGAAGCTTTCTTT
TRBJ1-2 | TRBV28 | NA | few | CASSYPPGGYRDYGYTF | TGTGCCAGCAGTTACCCCCCCGGAGGGTACCGGGACTATGGCTACACCTTC
TRBJ2-4 | TRBV12-3/TRBV12-4 | NA | NA | CASSLREIAKNIQYF | TGTGCCAGCAGTTTACGGGAGATAGCCAAAAACATTCAGTACTTC
TRBJ1-2 | TRBV9 | TRBD1 | NA | CASSGTGGYGYTF | TGTGCCAGCAGCGGGACAGGGGGCTATGGCTACACCTTC